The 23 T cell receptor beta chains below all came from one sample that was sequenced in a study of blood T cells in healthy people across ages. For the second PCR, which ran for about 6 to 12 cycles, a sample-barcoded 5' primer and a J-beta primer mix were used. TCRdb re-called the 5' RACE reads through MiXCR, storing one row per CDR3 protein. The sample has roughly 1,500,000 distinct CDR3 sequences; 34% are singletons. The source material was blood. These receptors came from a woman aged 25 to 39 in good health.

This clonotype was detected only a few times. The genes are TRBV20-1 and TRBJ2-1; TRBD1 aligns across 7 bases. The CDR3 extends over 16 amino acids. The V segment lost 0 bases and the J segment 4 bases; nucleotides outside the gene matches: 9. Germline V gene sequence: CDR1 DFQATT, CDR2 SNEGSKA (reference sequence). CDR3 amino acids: CSARDRLRGLYNEQFF. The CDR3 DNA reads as TGCAGTGCTAGAGATAGATTGAGGGGGCTTTACAATGAGCAGTTCTTC.

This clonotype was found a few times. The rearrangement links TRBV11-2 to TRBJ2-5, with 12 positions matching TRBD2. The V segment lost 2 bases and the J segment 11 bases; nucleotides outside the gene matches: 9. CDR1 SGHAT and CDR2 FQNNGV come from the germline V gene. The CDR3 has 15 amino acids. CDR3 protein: CASSLPSGRANEQYF. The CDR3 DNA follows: TGTGCCAGCAGCTTACCTAGCGGGAGGGCCAATGAGCAGTACTTC.

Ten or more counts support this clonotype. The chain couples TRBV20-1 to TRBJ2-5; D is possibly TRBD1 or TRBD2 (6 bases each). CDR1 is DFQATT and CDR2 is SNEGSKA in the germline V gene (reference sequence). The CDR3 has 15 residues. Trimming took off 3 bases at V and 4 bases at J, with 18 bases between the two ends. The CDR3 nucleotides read TGCAGTGCTAGTGATTTTAGGGGGGTGGCAGAGACCCAGTACTTC. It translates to CSASDFRGVAETQYF.

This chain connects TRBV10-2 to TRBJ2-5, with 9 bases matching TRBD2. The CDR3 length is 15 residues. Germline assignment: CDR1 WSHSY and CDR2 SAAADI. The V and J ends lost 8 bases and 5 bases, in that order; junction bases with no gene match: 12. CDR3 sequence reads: CASGGAGGRSETQYF. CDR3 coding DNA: TGCGCCAGCGGAGGGGCGGGAGGGAGGTCGGAGACCCAGTACTTC.

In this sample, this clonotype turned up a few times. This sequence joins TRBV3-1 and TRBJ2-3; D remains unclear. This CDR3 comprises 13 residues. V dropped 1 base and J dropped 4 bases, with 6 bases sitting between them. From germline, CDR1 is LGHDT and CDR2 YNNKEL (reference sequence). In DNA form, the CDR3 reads TGTGCCAGCAGCCAAGGCGAGGCAGATACGCAGTATTTT. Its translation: CASSQGEADTQYF.

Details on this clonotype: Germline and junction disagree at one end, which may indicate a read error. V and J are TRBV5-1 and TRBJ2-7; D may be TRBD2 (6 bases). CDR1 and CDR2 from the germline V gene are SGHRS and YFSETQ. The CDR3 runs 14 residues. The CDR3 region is CTSSPRSSDYEQYF. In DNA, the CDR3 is TGCACCAGCAGTCCCAGGTCTAGCGACTACGAGCAGTACTTC.

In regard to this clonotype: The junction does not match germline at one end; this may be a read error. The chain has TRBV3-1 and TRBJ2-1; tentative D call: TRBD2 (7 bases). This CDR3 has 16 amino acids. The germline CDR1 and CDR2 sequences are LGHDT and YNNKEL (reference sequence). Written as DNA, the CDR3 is TGTGCCAGCAGCACCCTCGATGCGGGGGCATACAATAAGCAGTTCTTC. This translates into CASSTLDAGAYNKQFF.

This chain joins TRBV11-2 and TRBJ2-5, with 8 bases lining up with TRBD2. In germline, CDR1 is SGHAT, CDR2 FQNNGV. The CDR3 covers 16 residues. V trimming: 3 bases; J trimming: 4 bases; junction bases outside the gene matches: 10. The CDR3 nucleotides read TGTGCCAGCAGCTTGCGACGGGGGGGCGAATCAGAGACCCAGTACTTC. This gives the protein CASSLRRGGESETQYF.

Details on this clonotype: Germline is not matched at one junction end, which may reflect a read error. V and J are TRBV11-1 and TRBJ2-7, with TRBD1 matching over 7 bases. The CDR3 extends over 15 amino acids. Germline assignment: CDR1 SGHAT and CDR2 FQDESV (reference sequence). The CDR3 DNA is TGTGCCAGCAGCCTAGCCCTGGGACAGCTCTACGAGCAGTACTTC. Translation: CASSLALGQLYEQYF.

The CDR3 DNA sequence: TGTGCCAGCCCACAGCGGGAGGGAGCGGACAATGAGCAGTTCTTC. It yields the protein CASPQREGADNEQFF. The chain combines TRBV10-3 with TRBJ2-1, with TRBD2 matching 10 bases. V shed 10 bases and J 5 bases; nucleotides not matched to a gene: 11. CDR1 and CDR2 from the germline V gene are ENHRY and SYGVKD. This CDR3 is built from 15 residues.

Here the CDR3 DNA reads TGTGCCAGCAGCTTAGCGGCGAGGGCAGCTCTTTGGGTACCTCAAGAGACCCAGTACTTC. Amino acid sequence: CASSLAARAALWVPQETQYF. This rearrangement joins TRBV7-9 to TRBJ2-5; a weak D match, TRBD2 (5 bases). The CDR3 length is 20 residues. V lost 0 bases to trimming and J lost 2 bases, with 25 bases between them. Germline-derived CDR1 and CDR2 are SEHNR and FQNEAQ (reference sequence).

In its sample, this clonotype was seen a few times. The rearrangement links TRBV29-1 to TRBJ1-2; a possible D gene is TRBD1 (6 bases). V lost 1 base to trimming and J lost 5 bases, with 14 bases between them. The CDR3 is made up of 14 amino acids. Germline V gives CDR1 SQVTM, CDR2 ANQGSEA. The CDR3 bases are TGCAGCGTTGAAGGGGGGCTCAGTCAGTATGGCTACACCTTC. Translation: CSVEGGLSQYGYTF.

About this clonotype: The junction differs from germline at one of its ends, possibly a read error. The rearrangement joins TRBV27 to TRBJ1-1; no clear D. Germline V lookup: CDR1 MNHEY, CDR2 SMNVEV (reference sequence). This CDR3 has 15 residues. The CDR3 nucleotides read TGTACCAGCAGTTTATCGGCCGGGAGGAGGTCTGAAGCTTTCTTT. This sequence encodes CTSSLSAGRRSEAFF.

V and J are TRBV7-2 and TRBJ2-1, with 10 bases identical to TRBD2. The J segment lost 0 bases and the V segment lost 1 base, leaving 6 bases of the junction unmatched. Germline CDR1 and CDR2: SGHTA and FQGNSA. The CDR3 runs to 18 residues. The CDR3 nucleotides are TGTGCCAGCAGCTTAGAAGGCGCTAGCGGGAGCTCCTACAATGAGCAGTTCTTC. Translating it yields CASSLEGASGSSYNEQFF.

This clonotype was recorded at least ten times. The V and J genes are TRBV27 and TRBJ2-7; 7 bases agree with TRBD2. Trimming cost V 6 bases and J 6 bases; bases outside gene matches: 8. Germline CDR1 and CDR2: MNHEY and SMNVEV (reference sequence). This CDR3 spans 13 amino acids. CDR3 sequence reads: CASSPLGGLEQYF. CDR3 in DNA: TGTGCCAGCAGCCCCTTGGGAGGGCTCGAGCAGTACTTC.

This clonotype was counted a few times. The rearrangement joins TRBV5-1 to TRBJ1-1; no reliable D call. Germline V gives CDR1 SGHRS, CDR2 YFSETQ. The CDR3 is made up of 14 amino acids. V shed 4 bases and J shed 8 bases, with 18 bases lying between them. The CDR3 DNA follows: TGCGCCAGCAGCCCACCATGGGATGGAGAGGAAGCTTTCTTT. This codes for CASSPPWDGEEAFF.

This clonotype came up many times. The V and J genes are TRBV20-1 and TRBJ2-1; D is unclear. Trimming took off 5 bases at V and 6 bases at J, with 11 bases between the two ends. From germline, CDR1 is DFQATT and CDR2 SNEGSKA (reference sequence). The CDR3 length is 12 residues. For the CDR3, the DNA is TGCAGTGCTCAGGCGTGGTTCAATGAGCAGTTCTTC. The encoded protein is CSAQAWFNEQFF.

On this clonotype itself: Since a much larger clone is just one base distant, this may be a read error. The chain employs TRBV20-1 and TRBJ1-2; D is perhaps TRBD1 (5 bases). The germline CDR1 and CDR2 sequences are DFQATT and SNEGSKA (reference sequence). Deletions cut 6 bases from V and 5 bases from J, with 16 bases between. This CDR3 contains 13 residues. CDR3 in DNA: TGCAGTGCCAGGGTAGGGAGGGCGTATGGCTACACCTTC. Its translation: CSARVGRAYGYTF.

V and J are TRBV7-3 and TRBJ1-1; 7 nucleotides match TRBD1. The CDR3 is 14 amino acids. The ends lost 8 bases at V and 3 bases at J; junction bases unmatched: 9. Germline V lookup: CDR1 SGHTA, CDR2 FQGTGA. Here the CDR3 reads CASPKGQLDTEAFF. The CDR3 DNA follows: TGTGCCAGCCCAAAGGGACAGTTGGACACTGAAGCTTTCTTT. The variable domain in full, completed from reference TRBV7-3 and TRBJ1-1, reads GAGVSQTPSNKVTEKGKYVELRCDPISGHTALYWYRQSLGQGPEFLIYFQGTGAADDSGLPNDRFFAVRPEGSVSTLKIQRTERGDSAVYLCASPKGQLDTEAFFGQGTRLTVV.

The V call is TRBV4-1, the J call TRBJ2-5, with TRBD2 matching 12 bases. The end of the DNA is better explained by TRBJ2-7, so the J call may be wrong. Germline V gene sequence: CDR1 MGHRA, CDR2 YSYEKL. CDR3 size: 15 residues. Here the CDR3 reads CASSQLAGGLGEQYF. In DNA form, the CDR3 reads TGCGCCAGCAGCCAGCTAGCGGGAGGGTTAGGCGAGCAGTACTTC.

CDR3 loop: CASSQDPGRAYGYTF. In DNA form, the CDR3 reads TGCGCCAGCAGCCAAGATCCCGGGAGAGCCTATGGCTACACCTTC. The rearrangement uses TRBV4-1 and TRBJ1-2; no reliable D call. Germline-derived CDR1 and CDR2 are MGHRA and YSYEKL. The CDR3 has 15 residues. Trimming took off 0 bases at V and 4 bases at J, with 12 bases between the two ends.

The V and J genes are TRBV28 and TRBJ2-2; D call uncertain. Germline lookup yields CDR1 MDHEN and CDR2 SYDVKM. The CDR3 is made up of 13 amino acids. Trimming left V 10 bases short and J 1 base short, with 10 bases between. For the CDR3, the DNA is TGTGCCACCCGAGTAAGGAACACCGGGGAGCTGTTTTTT. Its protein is CATRVRNTGELFF.

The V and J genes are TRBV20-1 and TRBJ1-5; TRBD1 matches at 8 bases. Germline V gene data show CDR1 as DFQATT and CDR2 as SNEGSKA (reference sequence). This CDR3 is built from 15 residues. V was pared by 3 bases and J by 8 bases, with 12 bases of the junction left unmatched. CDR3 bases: TGCAGTGCTAGGTATGGCAGGGGGCGGGCGGAGCCCCAGCATTTT. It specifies CSARYGRGRAEPQHF.